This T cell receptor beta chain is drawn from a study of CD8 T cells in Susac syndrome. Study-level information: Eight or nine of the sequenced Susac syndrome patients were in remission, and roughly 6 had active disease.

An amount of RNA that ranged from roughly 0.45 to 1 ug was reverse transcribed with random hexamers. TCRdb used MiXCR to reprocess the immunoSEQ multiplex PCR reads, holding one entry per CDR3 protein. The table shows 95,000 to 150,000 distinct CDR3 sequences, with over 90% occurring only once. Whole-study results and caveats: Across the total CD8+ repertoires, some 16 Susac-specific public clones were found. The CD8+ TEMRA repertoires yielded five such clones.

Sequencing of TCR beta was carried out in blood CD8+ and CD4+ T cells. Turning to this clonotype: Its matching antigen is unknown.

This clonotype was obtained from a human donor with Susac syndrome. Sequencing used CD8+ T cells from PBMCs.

The CDR3 region has the DNA TGCAGTGCTAGTCGTCTTCGGGGGGAACCCAATGAGCAGTTCTTC. Translating it yields CSASRLRGEPNEQFF. V usage is TRBV20-1 and J usage is TRBJ2-1; 7 nucleotides agree with TRBD2. Looked up from germline, CDR1 is DFQATT and CDR2 is SNEGSKA (reference sequence). The CDR3 is 15 amino acids. The J segment lost 6 bases and the V segment lost 3 bases, leaving 11 bases of the junction unmatched.